This TCR beta chain was retrieved from a study of cytomegalovirus exposure and HLA in healthy donors. Across the whole study: HLA-typed donors were the source of approximately 88 million unique TCRs held in an early data release. Caucasian-associated ancestry cluster membership applied to over 80% of approximately 420 genotyped donors.

Germline-derived CDR1 and CDR2 are MDHEN and SYDVKM. This CDR3 region has 15 residues. With V trimmed by 6 bases and J by 0 bases, 6 bases remained unmatched. A multiplex PCR was run with 60 Vbeta primers and 13 Jbeta primers. TCRdb keeps only in-frame clones here, not all; method: immunoSEQ multiplex PCR. The data show some 180,000 clones, approximately 80% seen once. This TCR came from a girl aged 2 to 10 in good health and CMV-seropositive. Sequenced: PBMCs. V usage is TRBV28 and J usage is TRBJ2-7, with 9 bases lining up with TRBD2. CDR3 nucleotide sequence: TGTGCCAGCAGGCGCGGGACTAGCCTCTCCTACGAGCAGTACTTC. Its protein product is CASRRGTSLSYEQYF.